This TCR beta chain was found in a study of post-analysis software for immune sequencing data (dated by TCRdb to 2015 to 2017). Regarding the research as a whole: Disease courses on record covered relapsing-remitting, secondary progressive and progressive-relapsing multiple sclerosis, though some patients had no subtype annotation. The patient repertoires were compared against fewer than twelve previously published healthy control repertoires obtained from donors aged 6 to 25 years. A subset of samples was prepared in parallel using single-end sample barcoding, then pooled and co-amplified after Illumina adapter ligation. Study-level results and caveats: The control group was slightly older than the multiple sclerosis patient group. Patients showed significantly higher frequencies than controls for several TRBV segments, among them TRBV5-6, TRBV5-1 and TRBV20-1. Multiple sclerosis patients had significantly lower normalized Chao1 diversity than controls, a result that suggests substantial peripheral T-cell clonal expansion. Strong co-clustering of samples prepared in the same batch was shown by direct clustering with F measure, prompting a batch-effect correction.

As for this clonotype: Its target antigen remains unknown. Base qualities were left out, and no much larger clone turns up one base away.

TCR beta repertoires were profiled from peripheral blood of over 10 young patients with multiple sclerosis to demonstrate the VDJtools post-analysis software. The patients with multiple sclerosis were children and adolescents between roughly 6 and 17 years of age. The receptor library was made with PCR. Instrument used: Illumina HiSeq 2500. To reduce PCR and sequencing biases, unique molecular identifiers were incorporated into the TCR beta cDNA libraries. Every 1 to 10 million input T cells yielded 500,000 or so cDNA molecules, meaning each molecule approximated one T cell. Patient libraries were prepared and sequenced with the same protocol used for the earlier healthy control dataset. Samples belonging to the same batch were prepared together, multiplexed and sequenced on a shared HiSeq lane. The authors' analysis ran thus. MIGEC was used to process the raw barcoded reads, and molecular identifier groups with only a single read were discarded before consensus assembly and CDR3 extraction. Clonotype tables were post-analysed with VDJtools, and diversity was normalized by down-sampling all datasets to the smallest sample size. To correct batch-related cross-sample contamination, repertoire overlap clustering matched CDR3 amino acid sequences but not nucleotide sequences. The public sequencing data were trimmed at Q25 with fastp and processed into clonotypes with MiXCR by TCRdb, which kept only in-frame beta chains. CDR3 protein duplicates are merged, each entry listing the most common genes and DNA. TCRdb's processing, not the study's, gives the V and J calls here. Present in this sample are more than 350,000 distinct CDR3 sequences, approximately 42% of which were seen just once. The ten largest clones capture 6% to 9% of the sample.

The germline V gene (reference sequence) sets CDR1 to DFQATT and CDR2 to SNEGSKA. The CDR3 starts with the cysteine, ends with the phenylalanine, and has 15 residues. The kept DNA is CDR3 alone, 45 bases in frame from the first base. The junction shows trimming of 5 bases on V and 8 bases on J, plus 24 bases between the germline ends. This TCR came from a girl aged 2-10 years with multiple sclerosis. Sequencing was performed on blood. The sequence links TRBV20-1 to TRBJ1-2, with TRBD1 perhaps the D gene, on 6 matching bases. The CDR3 region reads CSALKGPMGGKGYTF. At the DNA level, the sequence is TGCAGTGCTCTCAAGGGGCCGATGGGGGGCAAAGGCTACACCTTC.